This TCR beta chain originates from a study of T cells after yellow fever vaccination. Study-level information: The SMART-Seq v4 Ultra Low Input method served to prepare the low-cell-number fractions. Overall study results and limits: Detected again after the booster were most primary-vaccination clones, at 95% to 97% CD4 and approximately 85% CD8. Clonotypes appearing in both CD4 and CD8 compartments existed, and their share was small.

Generation of TCR cDNA used 5'RACE template switching (which added a universal primer site and UMIs). TCRdb called the 5' RACE reads again in MiXCR, with one record for every CDR3 protein. The sample contains around 320,000 distinct CDR3 sequences, 7.5% to 9% of which appear only once. The CDR3 totals 15 residues. V was shortened by 3 bases and J by 4 bases, with 18 bases between the two germline ends. Per the germline V gene, CDR1 is SQVTM and CDR2 is ANQGSEA. This clonotype was observed at least ten times. The antigen is unknown. The V call is TRBV29-1, the J call TRBJ2-5, with D perhaps TRBD1 (5 bases). This TCR came from a man between 18 and 35 years old who received the YFV17D yellow fever vaccine. The specimen was CD4+ T cells sorted from PBMCs, collected 5 days after the yellow fever booster vaccination. The CDR3 spells CSVEQGPLWGETQYF. DNA of the CDR3: TGCAGCGTTGAGCAGGGCCCCTTATGGGGAGAGACCCAGTACTTC.